The 19 T cell receptor beta chains below all came from one sample that was sequenced in a study of T cell repertoires in cytomegalovirus infection. One entry per CDR3 protein results from TCRdb running MiXCR on the reads. The sample has over 200,000 distinct CDR3 sequences; 12% to 15% are singletons. The source material was PBMCs. Source of these receptors: a human donor in good health (CMV status not recorded). Some clones in this sample may be carry-over from other donors' samples.

The sample holds many counts of this clonotype. The chain carries TRBV7-9 and TRBJ1-1; 7 bases align to TRBD1. The CDR3 totals 14 residues. V gave up 5 bases and J gave up 13 bases; unmatched junction bases: 16. CDR1 SEHNR and CDR2 FQNEAQ come from the germline V gene (reference sequence). The CDR3 region is CASSNRDSSDLGFF. CDR3 sequence (DNA): TGTGCCAGCAGCAACCGGGACAGTTCCGATCTTGGTTTCTTT.

This clonotype was counted only a few times. The J gene is TRBJ2-5, the V gene TRBV29-1; perhaps TRBD2 as D (6 bases). Germline loops: CDR1 SQVTM, CDR2 ANQGSEA. Trimming left V 4 bases short and J 5 bases short, with 17 bases between. This CDR3 is 14 amino acids long. CDR3 protein: CSVAGDPTSETQYF. For the CDR3, the DNA is TGCAGCGTTGCCGGTGATCCCACTAGCGAGACCCAGTACTTC.

This clonotype occurred many times. One junction end disagrees with the germline gene, perhaps due to a read error. The V and J genes are TRBV7-9 and TRBJ2-2, with 8 nucleotides matching TRBD2. Per the germline V gene, CDR1 is SEHNR and CDR2 is FQNEAQ (reference sequence). The CDR3 has 15 residues. The CDR3: CASSLAGPDTGELFF. The CDR3 DNA sequence: TGTGCCAGCAGCCTAGCGGGCCCAGACACCGGGGAGCTGTTTTTT. Filled out from reference TRBV7-9 and TRBJ2-2, the complete variable domain reads DTGVSQNPRHKITKRGQNVTFRCDPISEHNRLYWYRQTLGQGPEFLTYFQNEAQLEKSRLLSDRFSAERPKGSFSTLEIQRTEQGDSAMYLCASSLAGPDTGELFFGEGSRLTVL.

The chain uses TRBV6-5 and TRBJ1-1; the D is unclear. This CDR3 contains 13 residues. The ends were cut back, 7 bases at V and 0 bases at J, with 9 bases in the middle. Per germline, CDR1 MNHEY and CDR2 SVGAGI. The CDR3 sequence is CASTRVMNTEAFF. The CDR3 nucleotides read TGTGCCAGCACGAGGGTCATGAACACTGAAGCTTTCTTT.

V gene TRBV10-2 combines with J gene TRBJ1-1; D gene unclear. Germline V lookup: CDR1 WSHSY, CDR2 SAAADI. The CDR3 spans 11 residues. Trimming took off 7 bases at V and 1 base at J, with 4 bases between the two ends. The CDR3 loop reads CASTANTEAFF. The CDR3 DNA is TGCGCCAGCACGGCGAACACTGAAGCTTTCTTT.

This clonotype turned up a few times. Mismatch with germline at one junction end may stem from a read error. V and J are TRBV7-3 and TRBJ2-1; no reliable D call. CDR1 is SGHTA and CDR2 is FQGTGA in the germline V gene. The CDR3 consists of 14 residues. The CDR3 is CASSLRSSVNEQFF. The CDR3 region has the DNA TGTGCCAGCAGTTTAAGGTCCAGCGTCAATGAGCAGTTCTTC.

This clonotype was counted ten times or more. The chain joins TRBV7-9 to TRBJ1-1; D is ambiguous. Germline CDR1 is SEHNR and CDR2 is FQNEAQ (reference sequence). V was shortened by 3 bases and J by 5 bases, with 7 bases between the two germline ends. The CDR3 is 12 amino acids. The CDR3 loop reads CASSFQQTEAFF. As DNA, the CDR3 is TGTGCCAGCAGCTTTCAGCAGACTGAAGCTTTCTTT.

V usage is TRBV2 and J usage is TRBJ1-1; D ambiguous. Germline loops: CDR1 SNHLY, CDR2 FYNNEI. CDR3 length equals 13 residues. Between the trimmed V and J ends, which lost 4 bases and 7 bases, there was a span of 13 bases. CDR3: CASSVDGSSEAFF. CDR3 coding DNA: TGTGCCAGCAGTGTCGACGGGAGCAGTGAAGCTTTCTTT.

This clonotype has at least ten counts. The genes are TRBV6-6 and TRBJ1-5, with D possibly being TRBD1 (5 bases). The CDR3 contains 14 residues. The V gene lost 2 bases and the J gene lost 6 bases, with 11 bases spanning the gap. Germline V lookup: CDR1 MNHNY, CDR2 SVGAGI (reference sequence). CDR3 protein: CASSYGGGGQPQHF. The DNA of the CDR3 is TGTGCCAGCAGTTACGGGGGTGGAGGTCAGCCCCAGCATTTT.

In its sample, this clonotype was seen a few times. The rearrangement joins TRBV6-2 or TRBV6-3 to TRBJ1-1; 7 nucleotides align to TRBD1. The CDR3 runs 14 residues. The junction had 14 bases not matched to a gene; V was cut back by 6 bases and J by 10 bases. Looked up from germline, CDR1 is MNHEY and CDR2 is SVGEGT. Here the CDR3 reads CASRPNSATGIAFF. The CDR3 DNA follows: TGTGCCAGCAGGCCCAACTCTGCGACAGGGATAGCTTTCTTT.

V gene TRBV7-9 combines with J gene TRBJ2-7; D possibly uses TRBD1 or TRBD2 (5 bases each). Germline V gene data show CDR1 as SEHNR and CDR2 as FQNEAQ (reference sequence). The CDR3 has 13 amino acids. Trimming shortened V by 0 bases and J by 10 bases, and 13 bases separated the two germline ends. The CDR3: CASSLAGTVPQYF. DNA of the CDR3: TGTGCCAGCAGCTTAGCTGGGACCGTACCTCAGTACTTC. Variable domain in full (rest from reference TRBV7-9 and TRBJ2-7): DTGVSQNPRHKITKRGQNVTFRCDPISEHNRLYWYRQTLGQGPEFLTYFQNEAQLEKSRLLSDRFSAERPKGSFSTLEIQRTEQGDSAMYLCASSLAGTVPQYFGPGTRLTVT.

This clonotype was found many times. The rearrangement joins TRBV4-1 to TRBJ2-1, with TRBD1 identical over 7 bases. Germline V gene data show CDR1 as MGHRA and CDR2 as YSYEKL. The CDR3 is 17 amino acids. V was pared by 4 bases and J by 3 bases, with 12 bases of the junction left unmatched. This CDR3 is CASSPPPQGSDYNEQFF. CDR3 in DNA: TGCGCCAGCAGCCCCCCCCCACAGGGGTCGGACTACAATGAGCAGTTCTTC.

The rearrangement joins TRBV12-3 or TRBV12-4 to TRBJ2-2; TRBD1 agrees at 7 bases. The CDR3 has 14 amino acids. V lost 5 bases, J lost 1 base, and 1 base stayed unmatched. The CDR3: CASSRGQNTGELFF. The DNA of the CDR3 is TGTGCCAGCAGTAGGGGGCAGAACACCGGGGAGCTGTTTTTT.

This clonotype was observed a handful of times. This CDR3 reads CASLTDRGNQPQHF. As DNA, the CDR3 is TGTGCCAGCCTTACGGACAGGGGGAATCAGCCCCAGCATTTT. The chain couples TRBV28 to TRBJ1-5; 10 nucleotides line up with TRBD1. The CDR3 totals 14 residues. Germline V gene data show CDR1 as MDHEN and CDR2 as SYDVKM. Unmatched junction bases numbered 5, after V lost 8 bases and J lost 4 bases.

A few counts support this clonotype. The genes are TRBV19 and TRBJ1-1; D might be TRBD1 (6 bases). The CDR3 is 14 residues long. Germline V gene data show CDR1 as LNHDA and CDR2 as SQIVND (reference sequence). The germline V and J ends were trimmed by 4 bases and 2 bases, with 11 bases remaining between them. The CDR3, as DNA: TGTGCCAGTAGTAACGGACAGTTAAACACTGAAGCTTTCTTT. Protein sequence: CASSNGQLNTEAFF.

In regard to this clonotype: A much more abundant neighbour one base away suggests this may be a read error. This rearrangement joins TRBV28 to TRBJ2-1, with TRBD2 matching 10 bases. The CDR3 consists of 18 residues. Germline V lookup: CDR1 MDHEN, CDR2 SYDVKM. DNA for the CDR3: TGTGCCAGCATCATGGGAACCCTAGCGGGAGTACGGTACAATGAGCGGTTCTTC. Translated: CASIMGTLAGVRYNERFF.

At least ten counts were recorded for this clonotype. The chain recombines TRBV25-1 with TRBJ1-5; no clear D gene. Germline V CDR1 and CDR2: MGHDK, SYGVNS. The CDR3 sequence is 18 residues long. V dropped 5 bases and J dropped 1 base, with 21 bases sitting between them. The DNA for the CDR3 is TGTGCCAGCAGTCACGAATCAAGGAAATATGTGAGCAATCAGCCCCAGCATTTT. Protein sequence: CASSHESRKYVSNQPQHF.

J is TRBJ2-7 and V is TRBV7-2, with 7 bases lining up with TRBD2. The germline CDR1 and CDR2 sequences are SGHTA and FQGNSA. The junction had 11 bases not matched to a gene; V was cut back by 1 base and J by 2 bases. The CDR3 spans 17 residues. CDR3: CASSLGNGLVGAYEQYF. DNA of the CDR3: TGTGCCAGCAGCTTAGGCAATGGACTAGTGGGGGCCTACGAGCAGTACTTC.

This clonotype was seen repeatedly, ten times or more. The chain is built from TRBV7-2 and TRBJ1-3, with D possibly being TRBD1 (5 bases). The CDR3 covers 15 residues. Per the germline V gene, CDR1 is SGHTA and CDR2 is FQGNSA. V gave up 5 bases and J gave up 0 bases, with 11 bases separating them. Here the CDR3 reads CASSPRTLSGNTIYF. CDR3 bases: TGTGCCAGCAGCCCGAGGACACTCTCTGGAAACACCATATATTTT.